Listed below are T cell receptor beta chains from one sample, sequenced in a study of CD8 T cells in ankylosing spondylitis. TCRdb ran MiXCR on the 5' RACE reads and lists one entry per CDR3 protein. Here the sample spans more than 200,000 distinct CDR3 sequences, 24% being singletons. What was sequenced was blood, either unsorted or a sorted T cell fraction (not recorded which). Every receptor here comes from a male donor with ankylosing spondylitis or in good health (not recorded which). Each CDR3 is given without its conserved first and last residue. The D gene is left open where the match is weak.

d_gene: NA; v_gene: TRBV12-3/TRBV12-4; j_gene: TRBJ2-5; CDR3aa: ASSPKTMTEETQY
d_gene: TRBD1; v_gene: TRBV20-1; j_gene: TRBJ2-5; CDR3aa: SAARYLGQGQETQY
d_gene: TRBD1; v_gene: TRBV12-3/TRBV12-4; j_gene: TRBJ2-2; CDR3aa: ASSYGTGRIGELF
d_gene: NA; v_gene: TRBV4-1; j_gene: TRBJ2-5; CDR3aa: ASSQVDQETQY
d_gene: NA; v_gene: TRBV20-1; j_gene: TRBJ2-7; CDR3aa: SARDQGAGSSYEQY
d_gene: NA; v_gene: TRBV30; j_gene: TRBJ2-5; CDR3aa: AYDRLLETQY
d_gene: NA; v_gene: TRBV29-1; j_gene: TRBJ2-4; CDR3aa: SVVEPRNIQY
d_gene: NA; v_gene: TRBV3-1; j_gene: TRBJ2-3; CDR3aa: ASSDSFSTDTQY
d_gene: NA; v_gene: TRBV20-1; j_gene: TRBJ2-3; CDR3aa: SATGEHTDTQY
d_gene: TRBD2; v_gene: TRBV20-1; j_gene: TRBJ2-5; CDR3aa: SARTSGGAGETQY
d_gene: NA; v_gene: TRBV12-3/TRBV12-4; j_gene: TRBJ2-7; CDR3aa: ASSSAANEQY
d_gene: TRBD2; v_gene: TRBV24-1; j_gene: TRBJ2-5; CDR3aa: ATSDAAPGGETQY
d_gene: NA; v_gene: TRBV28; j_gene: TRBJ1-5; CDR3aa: ASSLWGRASGWPQH
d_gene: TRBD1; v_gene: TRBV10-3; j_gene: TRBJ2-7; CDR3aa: AISPGQATYEQY
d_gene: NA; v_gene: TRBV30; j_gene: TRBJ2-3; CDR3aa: AWKVGRGTDTQY
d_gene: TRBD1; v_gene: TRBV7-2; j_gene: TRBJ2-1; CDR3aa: ASSSRQGPEF
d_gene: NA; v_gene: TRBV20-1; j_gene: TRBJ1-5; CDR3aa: SARGQISNQPQH
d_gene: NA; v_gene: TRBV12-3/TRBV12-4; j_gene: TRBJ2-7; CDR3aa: ASSSRGTYEQY
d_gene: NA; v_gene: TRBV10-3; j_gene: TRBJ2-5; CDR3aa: ATGYGTHLETQY
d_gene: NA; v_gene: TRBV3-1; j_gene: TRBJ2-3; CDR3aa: ASSLQASPDTQY
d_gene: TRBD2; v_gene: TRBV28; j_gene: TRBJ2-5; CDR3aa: ASSLTSGGSETQY
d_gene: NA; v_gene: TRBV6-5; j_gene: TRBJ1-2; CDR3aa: ASSYSRAYGYT
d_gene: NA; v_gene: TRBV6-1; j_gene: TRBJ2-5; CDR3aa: ASAGSPSIGTQY
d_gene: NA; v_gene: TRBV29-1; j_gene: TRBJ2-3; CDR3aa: SVEGHLGTDTQY
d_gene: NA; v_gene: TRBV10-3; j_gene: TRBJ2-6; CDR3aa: AISGAGTSGANVLT
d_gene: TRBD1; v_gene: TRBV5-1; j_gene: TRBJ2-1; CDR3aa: ASSPRTGGGNEQF
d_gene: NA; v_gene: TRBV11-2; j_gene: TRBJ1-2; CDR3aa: ASSSRGQGLGYT
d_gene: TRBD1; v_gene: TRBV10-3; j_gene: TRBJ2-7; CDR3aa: ATAPDRAPYEQY
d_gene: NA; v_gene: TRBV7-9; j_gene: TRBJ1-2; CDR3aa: ASSSSRRTYGYT
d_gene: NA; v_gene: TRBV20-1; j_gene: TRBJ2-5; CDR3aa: SARDSAGQETQY
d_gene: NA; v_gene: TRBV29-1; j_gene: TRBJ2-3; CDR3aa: SVGGRVADTQY
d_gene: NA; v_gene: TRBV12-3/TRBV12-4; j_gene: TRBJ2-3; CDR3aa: ASNPEGTDTQY
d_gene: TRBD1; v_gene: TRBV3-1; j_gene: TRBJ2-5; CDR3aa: ASSHGSGTGVRETQY
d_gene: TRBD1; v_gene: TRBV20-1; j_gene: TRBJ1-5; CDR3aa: SALAGGDNQPQH
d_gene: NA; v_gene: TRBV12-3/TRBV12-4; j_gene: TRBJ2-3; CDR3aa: ASPKLRGTSRTDTQY
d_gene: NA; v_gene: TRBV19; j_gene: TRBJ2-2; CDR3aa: ASRPGGRDTGELF
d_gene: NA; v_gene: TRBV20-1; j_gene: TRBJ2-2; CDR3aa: SAPGRSDTGELF
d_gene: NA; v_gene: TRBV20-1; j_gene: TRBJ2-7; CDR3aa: SAPDPDSPYEQY
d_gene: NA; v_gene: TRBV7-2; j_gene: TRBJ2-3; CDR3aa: ASSLAGPSVTDTQY
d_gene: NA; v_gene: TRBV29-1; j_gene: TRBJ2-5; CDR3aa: SVVRTEQETQY
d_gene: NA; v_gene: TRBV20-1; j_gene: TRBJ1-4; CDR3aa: SAKQEINEKLF
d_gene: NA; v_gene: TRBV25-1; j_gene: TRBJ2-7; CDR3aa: ASSDQFSGPTYEQY
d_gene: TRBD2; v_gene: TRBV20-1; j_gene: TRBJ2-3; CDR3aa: SGRDASGGADTQY
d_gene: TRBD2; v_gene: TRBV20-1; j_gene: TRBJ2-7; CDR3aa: SAKKGGAFSYEQY
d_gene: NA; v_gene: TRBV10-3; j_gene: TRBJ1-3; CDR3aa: AISAGANIY